The TCR beta chain described here comes from a study of cytomegalovirus exposure and HLA in healthy donors listed by TCRdb under 2017. Regarding the study in general: According to an earlier analysis of 450 to 650 of the donors, 150 million to 200 million T cells yielded over 90 million unique TCR beta sequences and about 300 Gb of sequence data. An early release that covered about 600 HLA-typed donors contained around 300 gigabases of sequencing data and around 85 million unique TCR sequences. The genetic ancestry cluster associated with self-reported Caucasian donors included roughly 84% of the 350 to 500 genotyped donors. The study was designed to test whether signatures of past pathogen exposure could be identified by cataloging public T cell receptors. Using immunosequencing, the study profiled T cell repertoires from about 610 subjects and related those repertoires to cytomegalovirus serostatus. A separate validation cohort of more than 100 different subjects was used in addition to the approximately 670-subject first cohort. High-throughput TCR immunosequencing, statistical association of individual TCRs with disease status, and machine learning were combined to predict cytomegalovirus infection status. A later analysis re-analyzed previously published TCR beta repertoires from about 600 donors and added high-resolution HLA genotyping to study TCR occurrence patterns. Rather than using new phenotypic data, the later analysis identified candidate immune exposures from TCR beta sequences and from how often those sequences occurred across donors. In an earlier analysis of 550 to 700 of the donors, high-throughput TCR beta sequencing was used to judge whether each TCR beta V gene segment behaved as functional or pseudogenic. Alongside the repertoire data, information on donor age, sex, ethnicity and CMV serostatus was compiled. Genome-wide SNP genotypes for about 60% of the roughly 700 donors were used in a later genetic analysis, which treated that subset as a discovery cohort. All discovery cohort repertoires had been generated using a single sequencing platform. Class I and class II HLA loci were covered by the typing at four-digit resolution. Typing coverage varied by locus: roughly 629-640 donors for A, B, C, DRB1 and DQB1; about 520 for DQA1; more than 600 for DPA1; some 470 for DPB1. Roughly five DR-DQ haplotypes were handled as single units for association and clustering, since linkage in the cohort was strong. Across 300 to 400 genotyped donors of the cohort, an average of roughly 250,000 unique TCR beta nucleotide sequences per donor were sequenced, and 15% to 20% of those sequences were non-productive. Beyond this particular receptor, the publication reports: Most CMV-associated TCR beta chains appeared to be HLA-restricted in a later analysis, and the HLA associations seemed to be driven largely by CMV exposure. Several of the top co-occurrence clusters appeared to be linked to parvovirus B19, influenza, CMV and Epstein-Barr virus, according to a later analysis. Only TCR beta chains were sequenced in this cohort, and the absence of alpha or paired-chain data limited detectable features. Strong co-occurrence of HLA alleles, especially DR and DQ, made assigning TCR associations to individual alleles difficult. The earlier analysis of approximately 540 of the donors excluded seventeen rarely observed V segments, including chromosome 9 orphons, because counts were too low. The presence/absence analyses assumed that sequencing depth was roughly uniform across donors, and that assumption may not be true. An earlier analysis of some 590 of the donors showed that most TCR beta V segments appeared in productive rearrangements either about 87% or about 30% of the time, which broadly matched IMGT annotations. In a later analysis, the rate of TCR association differed among HLA loci, with DRB1 alleles having the most associated TCRs and HLA-C alleles having the fewest. While some public TCRs were present in many individuals, most TCR sequences turned up only very rarely across donors. A further reported finding was that TCR beta sequences accurately predicted the HLA-A and HLA-B alleles for most subjects in the first cohort. Specific HLA alleles were associated with over 15,000 TCR beta sequences at a false discovery rate of 0.05 in a later analysis. In the study, around 150 TCR beta chains were listed as associated with cytomegalovirus. For the cohort, immune exposure information was limited to CMV serostatus. The sequencing pipeline was judged likely to have produced a cluster of highly shared sequence variants as a technical artifact. The authors suggested that the approach could potentially be extended to other disease states and immunological phenotypes. In both the original and validation cohorts, the classifier was reported to diagnose cytomegalovirus status with high specificity and sensitivity. In vitro tests confirmed that a few of the cytomegalovirus-associated TCR beta chains recognize cytomegalovirus antigens. A later genetic analysis reported fewer N-insertions in productive TCRs among donors in an Asian-associated ancestry cluster than the approximately 670-donor mean. Because HLA typing was unavailable for some donors at each locus, only the typed subset was used in association tests. Correlated functional status among segregating V segments might reflect linkage disequilibrium, but an unknown experimental factor could not be ruled out. An association between a missense DCLRE1C variant and V-gene and J-gene trimming of TCR beta chains was found in a later genetic analysis and replicated in an independent cohort. In a later analysis, HLA-associated TCR beta chains were found to be more clonally expanded and to have lower generation probabilities than equally common non-associated chains. Some IMGT-functional V segments, including TRBV6-2 and TRBV6-3, could not be distinguished by the 87-base-pair reads and were therefore excluded.

As to this clone: The specificity of this receptor is unknown. No base quality values were provided; no much bigger clone lies one nucleotide off.

The receptor library was made with the immunoSEQ multiplex PCR assay. For the multiplex PCR, a mixture combining 60 forward primers for TCR Vbeta segments and 13 reverse primers for TCR Jbeta segments was used. A multiplex PCR assay on genomic DNA amplified the CDR3 region of rearranged TCR beta genes. On the Illumina HiSeq System, the amplified TCR beta libraries were sequenced as 87-base-pair reads. The paper's processing steps were these. In a later analysis, some 80 million unique TCR beta chains were counted across the approximately 640 repertoires, and roughly 11 million of these chains were shared by at least two donors. Raw reads were error-corrected and collapsed into unique sequences with a nearest-neighbor algorithm that merged closely related sequences to remove PCR and sequencing errors. CDR3 sequences were aligned to IMGT reference sequences to assign V, D and J gene segments. For a sequence to be retained, a match of at least six nucleotides was required to both a V gene segment and a J gene segment. Rearrangements were classified as productive when the CDR3 lacked stop codons and remained in frame with V and J, and all other rearrangements were classified as non-productive. Following IMGT convention, CDR3 was defined as the stretch from the second conserved V-encoded cysteine to the conserved J-encoded phenylalanine. In an earlier analysis of more than 550 of the donors, sequences lacking an unambiguous match to a single V gene segment were excluded. An earlier analysis of 587 of the donors called V segments functional above 56.7% productive rearrangements and segregating when the between-donor standard deviation exceeded 5%. To diagnose cytomegalovirus status from the catalog of TCR beta chain sequences, a statistical classification framework was built. V and J gene assignment, in a later analysis, came from comparing TCR nucleotide sequences with IMGT/GENE-DB human TR gene sequences. The TCRdist pipeline was used in a later analysis to assign CDR3 sequences and most-parsimonious VDJ recombination scenarios. In a later analysis, each TCR beta chain was defined by its CDR3 amino acid sequence together with its V-gene family, and reads without a unique V-gene family were excluded. In a later analysis, a few hundred highly shared, low-generation-probability nucleotide sequences were removed to address suspected cross-contamination and a sequencing artifact. In a later analysis, a clonal expansion index for each public chain was calculated from normalized within-repertoire ranks of inferred template counts. In a later analysis, generation probabilities were computed with a VDJ recombination model fitted to out-of-frame rearrangements, and the resulting probabilities were checked against IGoR. A later analysis scored TCR-TCR, TCR-HLA and TCR-CMV co-occurrence with hypergeometric tests, applying a repertoire-size bias correction to TCR pairs. False discovery rates were estimated in a later analysis by permuting HLA or CMV assignments 20 times. In a later analysis, co-occurring TCRs were grouped using DBSCAN, with TCRdist sequence similarity added in when clustering inside HLA-allele-positive subsets. Repertoires with fewer than 30,000 or more than 120,000 public chains, plus five repertoires with anomalous nucleotide sharing, were excluded from co-occurrence clustering. TCRdb mirrors the immuneACCESS table, restricted to in-frame sequences. Some clones are absent from its copies; in checked studies, under half trace to an unresolved V gene, and the reason for the others is unknown. That table gives V, J and clone size, and the DNA gave D and trimming. This sample lists about 120,000 clones; about 83% were detected once. The ten top clones hold 2.7% of the sample.

The cohort comprised more than 550 healthy bone marrow donors. At the time of sampling, every cohort member was nominally healthy, though immune exposures that went unrecorded were likely present. The donor tested CMV seropositive, placing the donor among the 290 or so seropositive members of the cohort. A peripheral blood sample was provided by each donor, and peripheral blood mononuclear cells were used for TCR beta sequencing. Genomic DNA extraction from the blood cell samples was performed with the Qiagen DNeasy Blood Extraction Kit. V has 4 bases trimmed and J has 7 bases trimmed; junction bases matching no gene number 10. From cysteine to phenylalanine, the CDR3 is 15 amino acids long. Of all the DNA, just the CDR3 is kept, 45 bases in frame from base 1. CDR1 is given as SGHRS and CDR2 as YFSETQ, both from the germline V gene.

The sample was PBMCs. The chain joins TRBV5-1 to TRBJ2-4; 8 junctional bases match TRBD1. This TCR derives from a woman aged 40 to 50 in good health and CMV-seropositive. The CDR3 region: CASSLEDRDLNIQYF. The sequenced DNA is TGCGCCAGCAGCCTCGAGGACAGGGATTTGAACATTCAGTACTTC.